These T cell receptor beta chains were read from a single sample in a study of OX40 agonist ivuxolimab in advanced cancers. Data came from immunoSEQ multiplex PCR; TCRdb stores just in-frame clones and leaves some out. The sample carries 45,000 to 55,000 clones, approximately 80% recorded once. Sample: CD4+ or CD8+ T cells sorted from blood, taken in a trial of the OX40 agonist ivuxolimab. The receptors derive from an adult with an advanced solid tumor such as melanoma, head and neck, liver or kidney cancer. CDR3s include the opening cysteine and the closing phenylalanine or tryptophan. The order of the fields is D gene, V gene, clone size, J gene, CDR3 DNA, CDR3 protein. The D gene is left open where the match is weak. Expanded clones get a size class; other rows say once, few or many, or leave the size out.

NA	TRBV6-6	NA	TRBJ1-1	TGTGCCAGCAGTTCCTGGGGAAACACTGAAGCTTTCTTT	CASSSWGNTEAFF
NA	TRBV4-1	NA	TRBJ1-2	TGCGCCAGCAGCCAAGATCCCTATGGGGGGGCATATGGCTACACCTTC	CASSQDPYGGAYGYTF
NA	TRBV7-2	once	TRBJ2-5	TGTGCCAGCAGCCGGGGGCAGGGTTGGGAGACCCAGTACTTC	CASSRGQGWETQYF
NA	TRBV27	NA	TRBJ1-2	TGTGCCAGCAGTTACCTTAAAGAGGGAGGCGGAGGCTACACCTTC	CASSYLKEGGGGYTF
TRBD2	TRBV6-4	NA	TRBJ2-1	TGTGCCAGCAGATGGACTAGCGCAGCCTACAATGAGCAGTTCTTC	CASRWTSAAYNEQFF
NA	TRBV9	NA	TRBJ2-5	TGTGCCAGCAGCGTAGGTGGTGGGACGCTGATGACCCAGTACTTC	CASSVGGGTLMTQYF
NA	TRBV7-6	NA	TRBJ2-1	TGTGCCAGCAGCTCCGTTGGGCTCTACAATGAGCAGTTCTTC	CASSSVGLYNEQFF
NA	TRBV28	NA	TRBJ2-5	TGTGCCAGCAGTTTATTGGCTAGTTCTTGGGAGACCCAGTACTTC	CASSLLASSWETQYF
TRBD2	TRBV5-8	NA	TRBJ2-3	TGTGCCAGCAGTCTCGGGACTAGCAGAGGCACAGATACGCAGTATTTT	CASSLGTSRGTDTQYF
NA	TRBV15	NA	TRBJ1-4	TGTGCCACCAGCAGAGATGAGGGGAGCGAAAAACTGTTTTTT	CATSRDEGSEKLFF
TRBD2	TRBV13	NA	TRBJ2-7	TGTGCCAGCAGGCCCCGGACTAGCAGCTACGAGCAGTACTTC	CASRPRTSSYEQYF
NA	TRBV6-5	NA	TRBJ2-1	TGTGCCAGCAGTTACTCAGACAGCTACAATGAGCAGTTCTTC	CASSYSDSYNEQFF
NA	TRBV19	NA	TRBJ2-7	TGTGCCAGTAGTATAGATTCGGGCGGCTACGAGCAGTACTTC	CASSIDSGGYEQYF
NA	TRBV7-9	few	TRBJ1-5	TGTGCCAGCAGCCCCCAGGGTGTCAATCAGCCCCAGCATTTT	CASSPQGVNQPQHF